This T cell receptor (beta chain) was found in a study of shared clonotypes between healthy human individuals. Only CD45RO-negative cells positively selected for CCR7 counted as naive CD8 cells, so terminally differentiated effector memory CD45RA+ cells were excluded. Study-level findings and limits: Clonotype sharing among donors, it was expected, would be affected by sequencing depth. The naive CD4 repertoires of several donors were compared, and roughly 5% of clonotypes were shared.

From germline, CDR1 is MDHEN and CDR2 SYDVKM. CDR3 size: 16 residues. V dropped 6 bases and J dropped 5; count of bases not matched to a gene: 15. In the case of this clone: What it recognizes is unknown.

The assay used deep level. Assay: immunoSEQ multiplex PCR; the TCRdb copy retains only in-frame clones and omits some. The sample lists some 800,000 clones; nearly 95% were seen once. This chain links TRBV28 with TRBJ1-2, with 7 bases matching TRBD1. Sequenced: naive CD8+ T cells sorted from blood. The source is a man younger than 45 in good health. CDR3: CASSLLGDRKKYGYTF. CDR3 nucleotide sequence: TGTGCCAGCAGCCTCCTGGGGGACAGAAAGAAGTATGGCTACACCTTC.